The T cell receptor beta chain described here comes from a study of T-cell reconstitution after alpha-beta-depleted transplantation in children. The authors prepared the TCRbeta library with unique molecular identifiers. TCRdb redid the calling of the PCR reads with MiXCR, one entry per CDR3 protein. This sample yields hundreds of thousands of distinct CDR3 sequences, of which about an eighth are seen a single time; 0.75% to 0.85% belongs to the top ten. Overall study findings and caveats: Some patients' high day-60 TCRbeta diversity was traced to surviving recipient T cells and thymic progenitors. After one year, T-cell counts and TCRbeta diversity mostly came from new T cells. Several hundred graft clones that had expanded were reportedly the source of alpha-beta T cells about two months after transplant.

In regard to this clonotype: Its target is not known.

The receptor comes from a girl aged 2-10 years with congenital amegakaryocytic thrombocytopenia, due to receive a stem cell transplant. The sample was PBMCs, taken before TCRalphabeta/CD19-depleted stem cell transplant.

The CDR3 DNA follows: TGTGCCAGCAGCCAAGGTCAGGGAGATACGCAGTATTTT. Translated, it gives CASSQGQGDTQYF. The chain employs TRBV3-1 and TRBJ2-3; maybe TRBD1 (5 bases). Germline-derived CDR1 and CDR2 are LGHDT and YNNKEL (reference sequence). There are 13 residues in the CDR3. The V gene lost 1 base and the J gene lost 5 bases, with 7 bases spanning the gap.